What follows is one T cell receptor (beta chain) and its context. Its antigen is not known. This specimen belongs to a study of T-cell memory formation after mild COVID-19. The wider study: TCR clusters were mostly donor specific.

Regarding the study as a whole: The authors left the SARS-CoV-2 specificity of second-wave clones peaking on day 37 unconfirmed.

From the 5' RACE reads, TCRdb called clonotypes with MiXCR, one entry per CDR3 protein. Seen here are around 400,000 distinct CDR3 sequences, around 24% observed once, and the top ten hold 8.8%. This receptor was identified in an adult woman who had mild COVID-19 (a few samples of this study predate the infection). Cell type and time point are not known. The sequenced material came from PBMCs or a T cell subset sorted from them (not recorded which).

DNA of the CDR3: TGTGCCAGCACCACCTCCGGGACAGGGGCCAGGCCCCAGCATTTT. Its translation: CASTTSGTGARPQHF. V is TRBV19 and J is TRBJ1-5; 10 nucleotides align to TRBD1. CDR1 LNHDA and CDR2 SQIVND come from the germline V gene (reference sequence). J lost 9 bases, V lost 9 bases, and 14 bases had no gene match. This CDR3 region has 15 residues. Full variable domain (rest looked up from reference TRBV19 and TRBJ1-5): DGGITQSPKYLFRKEGQNVTLSCEQNLNHDAMYWYRQDPGQGLRLIYYSQIVNDFQKGDIAEGYSVSREKKESFPLTVTSAQKNPTAFYLCASTTSGTGARPQHFGDGTRLSIL.